This paragraph covers one T cell receptor beta chain sequence. Its antigen is unknown. The germline gives CDR1 SGHKS, CDR2 YYEKEE (reference sequence). The CDR3 is 15 amino acids. V lost 3 bases, J lost 4 bases, and 17 bases lay in between. The data are from a study of neoadjuvant anti-PD-1 for oral cavity cancer. General observations from the study: Pretreatment Treg/Th17 ratio correlated inversely with post-treatment tumor clonality.

No culture or expansion preceded analysis of these blood cells. Sequenced by immunoSEQ multiplex PCR; TCRdb stores in-frame clones only, minus some. The top ten clones hold 2% to 3% of a sample with 60,000 to 80,000 clones, approximately 79% of them seen once. The source was PBMCs, collected before nivolumab (anti-PD-1) treatment. This clonotype was obtained from a person between 35 and 79 years old with oral cavity squamous cell carcinoma. V gene TRBV5-5 combines with J gene TRBJ2-7; D possibly corresponds to TRBD2 (6 bases). CDR3 DNA sequence: TGTGCCAGCAGCTCCAACCCCGCGGGACTGTACGAGCAGTACTTC. Protein product: CASSSNPAGLYEQYF.